These 24 T cell receptor beta chains came from one sample sequenced in a study of T cell responses to AZD1222 COVID-19 vaccine. The protocol was immunoSEQ multiplex PCR, while the TCRdb copy is restricted to in-frame clones and leaves out a portion. The sample includes about 100,000 clones, approximately 87% of them seen just once. Source: peripheral blood, taken on day 0 of AZD1222 vaccination. The receptors shown here come from an adult in good health.

This sequence joins TRBV19 and TRBJ1-1, with 8 bases that match TRBD1. The germline gives CDR1 LNHDA, CDR2 SQIVND (reference sequence). This CDR3 spans 9 amino acids. The trim removed 8 bases at V and 14 bases at J, leaving 4 bases unmatched. CDR3 bases: TGTGCCAGTGTGACAGGGGTATTCTTT. It translates to CASVTGVFF.

The chain uses TRBV19 and TRBJ2-2, with a tentative D call TRBD1 (6 bases). The CDR3 sequence is 15 residues long. V lost 9 bases and J lost 5, with 19 bases in between. CDR1 and CDR2 from the germline V gene are LNHDA and SQIVND (reference sequence). CDR3 region: CASNQRGGRTGELFF. In DNA, the CDR3 is TGTGCCAGCAACCAACGAGGGGGAAGGACCGGGGAGCTGTTTTTT.

The V and J genes are TRBV6-5 and TRBJ1-6; tentatively, D is TRBD1 (5 bases). V lost 6 bases and J 7 bases, leaving 16 bases between the germline ends. CDR3 length: 15 amino acids. Germline V CDR1 and CDR2: MNHEY, SVGAGI. CDR3 nucleotide sequence: TGTGCCAGCAGCCCATCGGGACTACCAAATTCACCCCTCCACTTT. Amino acid sequence: CASSPSGLPNSPLHF.

The rearrangement joins TRBV27 to TRBJ1-6, with D perhaps matching TRBD1 (5 bases). The CDR3 spans 15 residues. Trimming removed 2 bases at V and 6 bases at J, with 11 bases between. Per germline, CDR1 MNHEY and CDR2 SMNVEV (reference sequence). The CDR3 sequence is CASSLRRQGNSPLHF. The CDR3 DNA sequence: TGTGCCAGCAGTTTAAGGCGGCAGGGTAATTCACCCCTCCACTTT.

The chain combines TRBV5-1 with TRBJ2-3, with TRBD1 matching over 9 bases. The CDR3 totals 16 residues. Germline V gives CDR1 SGHRS, CDR2 YFSETQ. V lost 4 bases and J lost 0; bases outside the gene matches: 6. The CDR3 bases are TGCGCCAGCAGCCCCGGGACAGGGCAGAGCACAGATACGCAGTATTTT. It encodes CASSPGTGQSTDTQYF.

CDR3 DNA sequence: TGTGCCAGCAGAAGGAGGGGCCAAGGGGAAGGGGCAACTAATGAAAAACTGTTTTTT. It translates to CASRRRGQGEGATNEKLFF. V is TRBV7-6 and J is TRBJ1-4; D possibly corresponds to TRBD1 (5 bases). Trimming cost V 6 bases and J 0 bases, with 23 bases left between them. Germline CDR1 reads SGHVS; CDR2 reads FNYEAQ. The CDR3 runs to 19 residues. Supplemented by reference TRBV7-6 and TRBJ1-4, the full variable domain reads GAGVSQSPRYKVTKRGQDVALRCDPISGHVSLYWYRQALGQGPEFLTYFNYEAQQDKSGLPNDRFSAERPEGSISTLTIQRTEQRDSAMYRCASRRRGQGEGATNEKLFFGSGTQLSVL.

This clone was seen a single time. The CDR3 loop reads CASNNRGPYNEQFF. CDR3 nucleotide sequence: TGTGCCAGCAATAACAGGGGGCCTTACAATGAGCAGTTCTTC. This sequence joins TRBV3-1 (or the pseudogene TRBV3-2) and TRBJ2-1; the match to TRBD1 covers 9 bases. The V gene's germline CDR1 is LGHDT and CDR2 YNNKEL (reference sequence). The CDR3 is 14 residues long. With 7 bases clipped from V and 4 bases from J, the junction kept 5 bases outside the gene matches.

This chain joins TRBV20-1 and TRBJ2-1, with D uncertain. Germline CDR1 is DFQATT and CDR2 is SNEGSKA (reference sequence). V shed 1 base and J shed 9 bases, with 7 bases lying between them. CDR3 length: 11 amino acids. CDR3 nucleotides: TGCAGTGCTAGAGCTATCAGTGAGCAGTTCTTC. Translation: CSARAISEQFF.

The table lists this clone with a count of one. This sequence joins TRBV10-3 and TRBJ1-2; 9 bases are shared with TRBD1. The length of the CDR3 is 13 residues. V gave up 6 bases and J gave up 4 bases; unmatched junction bases: 3. The germline CDR1 and CDR2 sequences are ENHRY and SYGVKD. In DNA form, the CDR3 reads TGTGCCATCAGGGCGGGACAGGGCTATGGCTACACCTTC. This codes for CAIRAGQGYGYTF.

This chain connects TRBV27 to TRBJ1-1; 7 bases are shared with TRBD1. Germline CDR1 MNHEY, CDR2 SMNVEV (reference sequence). V gave up 0 bases and J gave up 6 bases; unmatched junction bases: 7. This CDR3 contains 15 residues. CDR3: CASSLSPGGVSEAFF. The CDR3 DNA is TGTGCCAGCAGTTTATCGCCAGGGGGTGTTTCTGAAGCTTTCTTT.

The chain joins TRBV9 to TRBJ2-1; TRBD2 matches 10 bases. CDR1 and CDR2 from the germline V gene are SGDLS and YYNGEE. The CDR3 is made up of 16 amino acids. The V gene end was trimmed by 0 bases and the J gene end by 9 bases; junction bases not matched to a gene: 9. This CDR3 reads CASSVGSSGGPGEQFF. The CDR3 bases are TGTGCCAGCAGCGTAGGGAGTAGCGGGGGGCCGGGTGAGCAGTTCTTC.

The rearrangement joins TRBV5-1 to TRBJ2-5; 11 bases are shared with TRBD2. V was clipped by 4 bases and J by 5 bases; unmatched bases: 4. In germline, CDR1 is SGHRS, CDR2 YFSETQ. The CDR3 spans 14 residues. This CDR3 reads CASSALAGDETQYF. The DNA of the CDR3 is TGCGCCAGCAGCGCACTAGCGGGAGATGAGACCCAGTACTTC.

This clone was found a few times. The chain joins TRBV7-9 to TRBJ1-1; D perhaps matches TRBD1 (5 bases). Germline V lookup: CDR1 SEHNR, CDR2 FQNEAQ (reference sequence). Trimming stripped 1 base from V and 4 bases from J, with 10 bases between. The CDR3 extends over 14 amino acids. This chain's CDR3 is CASSLGQGSTEAFF. CDR3 bases: TGTGCCAGCAGCTTAGGGCAGGGATCCACTGAAGCTTTCTTT.

The rearrangement links TRBV18 to TRBJ1-4, with a possible D match to TRBD1 (5 bases). The V and J ends lost 3 bases and 4 bases respectively, with 9 bases between them. Germline CDR1 and CDR2: KGHSH and LQKENI. The CDR3 extends over 14 amino acids. This CDR3 is CASSPDRGNEKLFF. DNA for the CDR3: TGTGCCAGCTCACCGGATAGGGGTAATGAAAAACTGTTTTTT. The variable domain in full, with the rest retrieved from reference TRBV18 and TRBJ1-4, is NAGVMQNPRHLVRRRGQEARLRCSPMKGHSHVYWYRQLPEEGLKFMVYLQKENIIDESGMPKERFSAEFPKEGPSILRIQQVVRGDSAAYFCASSPDRGNEKLFFGSGTQLSVL.

V usage is TRBV2 and J usage is TRBJ1-5; D ambiguous. V was cut by 3 bases and J by 1 base, with 13 bases left in between. The length of the CDR3 is 16 residues. CDR1 SNHLY and CDR2 FYNNEI come from the germline V gene. The CDR3 coding sequence is TGTGCCAGCAGTGATACAGAATTCCTAAGCAATCAGCCCCAGCATTTT. Translation gives CASSDTEFLSNQPQHF.

This chain joins TRBV27 and TRBJ2-1, with TRBD1 matching 9 bases. This CDR3 contains 14 residues. In germline, CDR1 is MNHEY, CDR2 SMNVEV (reference sequence). V dropped 6 bases and J dropped 7; count of bases not matched to a gene: 7. CDR3 region: CASRQGAHPNEQFF. The CDR3 DNA reads as TGTGCCAGCAGACAGGGGGCCCATCCTAATGAGCAGTTCTTC.

DNA for the CDR3: TGCGCCCGGACAGGGGGCGGGACCGGGGAGCTGTTTTTT. It yields the protein CARTGGGTGELFF. J is TRBJ2-2 and V is TRBV23-1, with TRBD1 matching 11 bases. TRBV23-1 is an ORF; its function is uncertain. V shed 11 bases and J 5 bases; nucleotides not matched to a gene: 4. The CDR3 is 13 residues long.

The chain couples TRBV5-4 to TRBJ1-3, with 7 positions matching TRBD1. The CDR3 is 13 residues long. The germline CDR1 and CDR2 sequences are SGHNT and YYREEE (reference sequence). Losses at the gene ends were 0 bases for V and 8 bases for J; bases not matched to a gene: 2. CDR3 in DNA: TGTGCCAGCAGCTTGGCAGGGGGGGACACCATATATTTT. Translation gives CASSLAGGDTIYF.

This clone was seen once. The chain couples TRBV11-1 to TRBJ2-7, with D unclear. This CDR3 spans 13 amino acids. CDR1 and CDR2 from the germline V gene are SGHAT and FQDESV (reference sequence). Trimming took off 5 bases at V and 2 bases at J, with 10 bases between the two ends. The CDR3 protein is CASSSPLAYEQYF. DNA of the CDR3: TGTGCCAGCAGCAGTCCGCTAGCCTACGAGCAGTACTTC.

The gene calls are TRBV19 and TRBJ2-3; perhaps TRBD2 as D (5 bases). Per germline, CDR1 LNHDA and CDR2 SQIVND (reference sequence). V gave up 4 bases and J gave up 2 bases, with 16 bases separating them. This CDR3 contains 16 residues. The chain's CDR3 is CASSRESQKFTDTQYF. The CDR3 DNA is TGTGCCAGTAGTAGGGAGTCCCAGAAATTCACAGATACGCAGTATTTT.

V is TRBV7-9 and J is TRBJ1-2; 8 bases align to TRBD1. The CDR3 has 14 residues. Trimming cost V 0 bases and J 5 bases; bases outside gene matches: 2. Germline assignment: CDR1 SEHNR and CDR2 FQNEAQ (reference sequence). The CDR3 DNA is TGTGCCAGCAGCTTAGCGTGGACAGGGTATGGCTACACCTTC. Translation: CASSLAWTGYGYTF.

In this sample, this clone turned up once. The V gene is TRBV28, the J gene TRBJ1-3; D is undetermined. The CDR3 covers 15 residues. V shed 3 bases and J shed 0 bases, with 9 bases lying between them. Germline V gene sequence: CDR1 MDHEN, CDR2 SYDVKM. The CDR3 nucleotides are TGTGCCAGCAGTTTCCAGGCGTTCTCTGGAAACACCATATATTTT. Protein product: CASSFQAFSGNTIYF.

This rearrangement joins TRBV4-3 to TRBJ1-6; TRBD1 is a possible D gene (6 bases). CDR3 length: 17 residues. Per the germline V gene, CDR1 is LGHNA and CDR2 is YSLEER. Trimming took off 0 bases at V and 5 bases at J, with 14 bases between the two ends. CDR3 amino acids: CASSQDWRGGDNSPLHF. CDR3 coding DNA: TGCGCCAGCAGCCAAGATTGGAGAGGGGGTGATAATTCACCCCTCCACTTT.

A word on this clone: The same CDR3 can be traced to other DNA sequences in this sample. This chain connects TRBV7-2 to TRBJ2-1; 8 nucleotides agree with TRBD2. V shed 1 base and J 3 bases; nucleotides not matched to a gene: 2. The length of the CDR3 is 15 residues. Germline assignment: CDR1 SGHTA and CDR2 FQGNSA. The CDR3 spells CASSLVREGYNEQFF. CDR3 coding DNA: TGTGCCAGCAGCTTAGTTCGGGAGGGCTACAATGAGCAGTTCTTC.